This is a list of T cell receptor beta chains from one sample in a study of OX40 agonist ivuxolimab in advanced cancers. TCRdb's table, derived via immunoSEQ multiplex PCR, lists solely in-frame clones and lacks some. The table includes roughly 77,000 clones, around 90% detected once. This material consisted of CD4+ or CD8+ T cells sorted from blood, taken in a trial of the OX40 agonist ivuxolimab. These receptors all stem from an adult with an advanced solid tumor such as melanoma, head and neck, liver or kidney cancer. CDR3s include the opening cysteine and the closing phenylalanine or tryptophan. A D gene is named only where the DNA matches it firmly. Clone size is shown for a subset of rows, as once, few, many or a class of expanded clone.

.,TRBV7-9,TRBD1,TRBJ2-2,CASSLRDSRRELFF,TGTGCCAGCAGCTTAAGGGACAGCCGACGGGAGCTGTTTTTT
.,TRBV7-6,.,TRBJ2-3,CASSLSENTQYF,TGTGCCAGCAGCTTATCTGAGAATACGCAGTATTTT
.,TRBV5-1,TRBD1,TRBJ1-6,CASSLTGTAGSFNSPLHF,TGCGCCAGCAGCTTGACCGGGACAGCTGGCAGCTTTAATTCACCCCTCCACTTT
.,TRBV7-8,.,TRBJ2-5,CASSLEALQETQYF,TGTGCCAGCAGCTTAGAAGCGTTACAAGAGACCCAGTACTTC
.,TRBV7-9,TRBD1,TRBJ2-5,CASSPQGAEETQYF,TGTGCCAGCAGTCCGCAGGGGGCCGAAGAGACCCAGTACTTC
.,TRBV7-6,.,TRBJ1-2,CASSSAGRDWAGYTF,TGTGCCAGCAGCTCGGCCGGGCGGGATTGGGCCGGCTACACCTTC
.,TRBV13,.,TRBJ1-2,CASSLVGGLSYGYTF,TGTGCCAGCAGCTTAGTGGGGGGGCTTAGTTATGGCTACACCTTC
.,TRBV5-1,.,TRBJ1-1,CASSLEGGFGGEAFF,TGCGCCAGCAGCTTGGAGGGGGGCTTTGGTGGTGAAGCTTTCTTT
.,TRBV29-1,.,TRBJ2-2,CSVSSLLLTTDRELFF,TGCAGCGTTTCGAGTCTACTTCTAACGACGGACCGGGAGCTGTTTTTT
.,TRBV4-3,.,TRBJ2-7,CASSQDLRGSPYEQYF,TGCGCCAGCAGCCAAGATCTTAGGGGGAGCCCCTACGAGCAGTACTTC
few,TRBV7-9,TRBD1,TRBJ1-1,CASSRGTGLNTEAFF,TGTGCCAGCAGCCGTGGGACAGGGCTGAACACTGAAGCTTTCTTT
.,TRBV19,TRBD2,TRBJ2-2,CASSISGGSGELFF,TGTGCCAGTAGTATCAGCGGGGGTAGCGGGGAGCTGTTTTTT
.,TRBV27,.,TRBJ1-2,CASSSAGPNYGYTF,TGTGCCAGCAGCAGCGCGGGCCCTAACTATGGCTACACCTTC
.,TRBV27,.,TRBJ2-7,CASSPGGLYEQYF,TGTGCCAGCAGTCCCGGGGGCTTGTACGAGCAGTACTTC
.,TRBV30,TRBD1,TRBJ1-2,CAWGQGDHYGYTF,TGTGCCTGGGGACAGGGGGATCACTATGGCTACACCTTC
medium-sized,TRBV6-4,TRBD2,TRBJ2-1,CASSDSSGGANEQFF,TGTGCCAGCAGTGACTCTAGCGGGGGGGCCAATGAGCAGTTCTTC
.,TRBV27,.,TRBJ2-7,CASSTVTRSYEQYF,TGTGCCAGCAGTACAGTCACCCGTTCCTACGAGCAGTACTTC
.,TRBV23-1,.,TRBJ2-7,CASSQYVTAVYEQYF,TGCGCCAGCAGTCAATATGTCACAGCAGTCTACGAGCAGTACTTC
.,TRBV12-5,.,TRBJ2-7,CASGFLGGGEQYF,TGTGCTAGTGGTTTTCTCGGTGGAGGCGAGCAGTACTTC
.,TRBV5-4,TRBD2,TRBJ2-1,CASSFLAGGPHEQFF,TGTGCCAGCAGCTTTCTTGCGGGGGGGCCCCATGAGCAGTTCTTC
few,TRBV4-3,TRBD2,TRBJ2-2,CASSQEPQRGGLGELFF,TGCGCCAGCAGCCAAGAGCCCCAGCGGGGGGGCCTCGGGGAGCTGTTTTTT
.,TRBV15,.,TRBJ1-1,CATSRDGAPNTEAFF,TGTGCCACCAGCAGAGACGGGGCGCCGAACACTGAAGCTTTCTTT
.,TRBV27,.,TRBJ2-3,CASSFGSRDDTQYF,TGTGCCAGCAGTTTTGGTAGTCGCGACGATACGCAGTATTTT
.,TRBV4-3,.,TRBJ2-7,CASSQDRGPGSRQYF,TGCGCCAGCAGCCAAGATCGGGGGCCTGGCTCTCGGCAGTACTTC
.,TRBV7-9,.,TRBJ2-2,CASSSSGDTGELFF,TGTGCCAGCAGCTCCTCGGGGGACACCGGGGAGCTGTTTTTT
.,TRBV7-2,.,TRBJ2-5,CASSPIGGYQETQYF,TGTGCCAGCAGCCCGATTGGGGGGTACCAAGAGACCCAGTACTTC
.,TRBV27,TRBD1,TRBJ1-4,CASSVTGYSNEKLFF,TGTGCCAGCAGCGTGACAGGGTATAGTAATGAAAAACTGTTTTTT
few,TRBV4-1,TRBD1,TRBJ1-1,CASGDRGGLNTEAFF,TGCGCCAGCGGGGACAGGGGGGGTCTGAACACTGAAGCTTTCTTT
.,TRBV9,TRBD2,TRBJ2-7,CASSVGGGAAYEQYF,TGTGCCAGCAGCGTAGGCGGGGGGGCGGCCTACGAGCAGTACTTC
.,TRBV7-6,TRBD2,TRBJ2-5,CASSQVTRLAGGTYQETQYF,TGTGCCAGCAGCCAAGTGACCAGACTAGCGGGGGGCACGTACCAAGAGACCCAGTACTTC
.,TRBV11-2,.,TRBJ2-5,CASSFGVPYQETQYF,TGTGCCAGCAGCTTCGGCGTTCCCTACCAAGAGACCCAGTACTTC
.,TRBV14,TRBD1,TRBJ1-2,CASSPRGQDQNYGYTF,TGTGCCAGCAGCCCCCGTGGACAGGACCAAAACTATGGCTACACCTTC
.,TRBV10-3,TRBD1,TRBJ1-5,CAISDLDREEQPQHF,TGTGCCATCAGCGATCTGGACAGGGAGGAACAGCCCCAGCATTTT
.,TRBV7-8,.,TRBJ1-1,CASTISRRENTEAFF,TGTGCCAGTACCATTTCGCGGAGAGAGAACACTGAAGCTTTCTTT
.,TRBV10-3,TRBD1,TRBJ1-2,CAISESMDRGQDGYTF,TGTGCCATCAGTGAGTCAATGGACAGGGGGCAGGATGGCTACACCTTC
.,TRBV29-1,.,TRBJ2-7,CSVGGGSSYEQYF,TGCAGCGTTGGAGGGGGGAGCTCCTACGAGCAGTACTTC
.,TRBV11-2,.,TRBJ1-1,CASREPGHSNTEAFF,TGTGCCAGCAGGGAGCCGGGACACTCCAACACTGAAGCTTTCTTT
.,TRBV27,.,TRBJ1-4,CASSSDYEKLFF,TGTGCCAGCAGTTCTGATTATGAAAAACTGTTTTTT
.,TRBV9,.,TRBJ2-2,CASSVHLQDNTGELFF,TGTGCCAGCAGCGTTCACCTACAGGATAACACCGGGGAGCTGTTTTTT
.,TRBV7-8,.,TRBJ1-5,CASSLARNQPQHF,TGTGCCAGCAGCTTAGCGCGTAATCAGCCCCAGCATTTT
.,TRBV27,.,TRBJ2-1,CASRVQARYNEQFF,TGTGCCAGCAGGGTACAGGCCCGTTACAATGAGCAGTTCTTC
.,TRBV5-5,.,TRBJ1-1,CASSLGWTEEAFF,TGTGCCAGCAGCTTGGGGTGGACAGAAGAAGCTTTCTTT